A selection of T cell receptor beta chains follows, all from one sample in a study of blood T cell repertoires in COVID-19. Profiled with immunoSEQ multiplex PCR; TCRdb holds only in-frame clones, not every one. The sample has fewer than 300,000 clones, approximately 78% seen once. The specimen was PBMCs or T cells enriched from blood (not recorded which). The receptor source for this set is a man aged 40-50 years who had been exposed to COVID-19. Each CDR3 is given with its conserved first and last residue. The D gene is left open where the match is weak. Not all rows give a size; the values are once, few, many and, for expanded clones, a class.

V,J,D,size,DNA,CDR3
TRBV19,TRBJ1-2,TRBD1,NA,TGTGCCAGTAGTGCAGAAAGGACAGGTTCCGTTCATGGCTACACCTTC,CASSAERTGSVHGYTF
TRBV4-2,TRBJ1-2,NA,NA,TGTGCCAGCAGCCAAGATTGGGTGGCAGGCCACTACACCTTC,CASSQDWVAGHYTF
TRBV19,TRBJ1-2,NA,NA,TGTGCCAGTAGTATAGCCAAACTTAAACAGAGCACCTTC,CASSIAKLKQSTF
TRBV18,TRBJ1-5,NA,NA,TGTGCCAGCTCACCACCGCAGGGCCTCGGATATCAGCCCCAGCATTTT,CASSPPQGLGYQPQHF
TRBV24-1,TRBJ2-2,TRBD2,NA,TGTGCCACCAGTGATTGGGGGACTAGCGGGAGCGTCACCGGGGAGCTGTTTTTT,CATSDWGTSGSVTGELFF
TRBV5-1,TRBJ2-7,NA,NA,TGCGCCAGCAGCTCGGGAGCTATCGAGCAGTACTTC,CASSSGAIEQYF
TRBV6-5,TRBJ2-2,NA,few,TGTGCCAGTTGGATTCCAGGTCGGGAGCTGTTTTTT,CASWIPGRELFF
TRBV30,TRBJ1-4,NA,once,TGTGCCTGGAGTTCACAGGGCCATGAAAAACTGTTTTTT,CAWSSQGHEKLFF
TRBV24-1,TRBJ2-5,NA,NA,TGTGCCACCAGTGATTTCAAAGAGACCCAGTACTTC,CATSDFKETQYF
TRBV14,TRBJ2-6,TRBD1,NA,TGTGCCAGCAGCCAGGCTGACAGGGGGGTCGCTGGGGCCAACGTCCTGACTTTC,CASSQADRGVAGANVLTF
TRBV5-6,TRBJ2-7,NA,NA,TGTGCCAGCAGCCGCGGAGCACATGTCTCCTACGAGCAGTACTTC,CASSRGAHVSYEQYF
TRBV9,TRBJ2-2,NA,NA,TGTGCCAGCAGCGTGCGATTGAACACCGGGGAGCTGTTTTTT,CASSVRLNTGELFF
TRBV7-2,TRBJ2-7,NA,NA,TGTGCCAGCAGCCGCCTTACTGTCTACGAGCAGTACTTC,CASSRLTVYEQYF
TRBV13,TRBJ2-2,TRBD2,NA,TGTGCCAGCAGCCGGATAGCGGGTCCGAACACCGGGGAGCTGTTTTTT,CASSRIAGPNTGELFF
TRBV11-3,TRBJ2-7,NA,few,TGTGCCAGCACCTCGGGAAGGTACAATGCCTACGAGCAGTACTTC,CASTSGRYNAYEQYF
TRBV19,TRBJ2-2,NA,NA,TGTGCCAGTAGTCCACGAGATGTTCGGGGAGGCGGGGAGCTGTTTTTT,CASSPRDVRGGGELFF
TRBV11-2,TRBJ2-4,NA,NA,TGTGCCAGCAGCCCCCAACTAGAATCAGGCAGCATTCAGTACTTC,CASSPQLESGSIQYF
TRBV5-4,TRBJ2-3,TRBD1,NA,TGTGCCAGCAGCGGGGACAGGGGGCAGGGTACGCAGTATTTT,CASSGDRGQGTQYF
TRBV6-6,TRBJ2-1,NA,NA,TGTGCCAGCAGCCATACAGGGTCTAATGAGCAGTTCTTC,CASSHTGSNEQFF
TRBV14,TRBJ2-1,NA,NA,TGTGCCAGCAGCCCGAACAGGGATACCAATGAGCAGTTCTTC,CASSPNRDTNEQFF
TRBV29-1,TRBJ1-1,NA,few,TGCAGCGTTACAAGTCTGCTGGGCACCCCGAACACTGAAGCTTTCTTT,CSVTSLLGTPNTEAFF
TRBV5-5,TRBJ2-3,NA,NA,TGTGCCAGCAGCCCTACTAGAGCCACAGATACGCAGTATTTT,CASSPTRATDTQYF
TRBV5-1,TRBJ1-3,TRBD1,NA,TGCGCCAGCAGCTGGGACAGGGCAAGAAACACCATATATTTT,CASSWDRARNTIYF
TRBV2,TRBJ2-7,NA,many,TGTGCCAGCGATAGAATCTACGAGCAGTACTTC,CASDRIYEQYF
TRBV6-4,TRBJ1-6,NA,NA,TGTGCCAGCAGCAACCGTGGGGCGCCTGATAATTCACCCCTCCACTTT,CASSNRGAPDNSPLHF
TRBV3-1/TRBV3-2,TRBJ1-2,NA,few,TGTGCCAGCAGCCTACCCGGGGGGGCGGGGAGGAATGGCTACACCTTC,CASSLPGGAGRNGYTF
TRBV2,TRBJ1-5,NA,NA,TGTGCCAGCGGGTTAGGGGTGAGCAATCAGCCCCAGCATTTT,CASGLGVSNQPQHF
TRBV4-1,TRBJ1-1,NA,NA,TGCGCCAGCAGGCTAGCCGAACGGAAAGCATTAAGGATGAACACTGAAGCTTTCTTT,CASRLAERKALRMNTEAFF
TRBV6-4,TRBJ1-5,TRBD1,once,TGTGCCAGCAGTGCACAGGGGGGCCAGCCCCAGCATTTT,CASSAQGGQPQHF
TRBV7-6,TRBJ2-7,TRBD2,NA,TGTGCCAGCAGCTTCGATAGCGGGAGCTACGAGCAGTACTTC,CASSFDSGSYEQYF
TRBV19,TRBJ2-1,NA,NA,TGTGCCAGTACCCCAGGGGCGGACCCCTCCTACAATGAGCAGTTCTTC,CASTPGADPSYNEQFF
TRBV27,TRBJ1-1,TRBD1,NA,TGTGCCAGCAGTCCCCGGACAGGGAAGAACACTGAAGCTTTCTTT,CASSPRTGKNTEAFF
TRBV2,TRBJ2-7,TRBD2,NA,TGTGCCAGCATAAGCGGGAGGGCCTCCTACGAGCAGTACTTC,CASISGRASYEQYF
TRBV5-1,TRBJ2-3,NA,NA,TGCGCCAGCAGCTTGGAGCGGGCCACAGATACGCAGTATTTT,CASSLERATDTQYF
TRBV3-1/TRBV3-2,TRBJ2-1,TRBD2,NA,TGTGCCAGCAGCCAAGCTAGCGGGAGTATCGATGAGCAGTTCTTC,CASSQASGSIDEQFF